One sample yielded the 28 T cell receptor beta chains listed below, sequenced in a study of T-cell memory formation after mild COVID-19. TCRdb independently ran MiXCR on the 5' RACE reads; one entry per CDR3 protein. The repertoire holds 530,000 or so distinct CDR3 sequences, with roughly 17% as singletons. What was sequenced was PBMCs or a T cell subset sorted from them (not recorded which). These receptors were collected from an adult woman who had mild COVID-19 (a few samples of this study predate the infection). Cell type and time point are not known.

The rearrangement joins TRBV2 to TRBJ2-7; D not certain. V lost 5 bases and J 4 bases, leaving 12 bases between the germline ends. This CDR3 has 13 amino acids. Germline values: CDR1 SNHLY, CDR2 FYNNEI. The CDR3: CASSLRLLYEQYF. CDR3 bases: TGTGCCAGCAGTCTAAGGTTGCTATACGAGCAGTACTTC.

This clonotype showed up just a few times. V and J are TRBV18 and TRBJ2-1; 8 nucleotides line up with TRBD2. The CDR3 is 16 amino acids. J lost 0 bases, V lost 0 bases, and 1 base had no gene match. The germline CDR1 and CDR2 sequences are KGHSH and LQKENI. The CDR3 coding sequence is TGTGCCAGCTCACCACCGCGGGGGGTCTCCTACAATGAGCAGTTCTTC. Translated: CASSPPRGVSYNEQFF.

This clonotype was seen at least ten times. This chain joins TRBV29-1 and TRBJ2-7; D unclear. CDR1 and CDR2 (germline): SQVTM, ANQGSEA. Trimming took 4 bases from V and 2 from J, leaving 6 bases between them. CDR3 length: 11 residues. The CDR3, as DNA: TGCAGCGTTGGCACGGCCTACGAGCAGTACTTC. It codes for CSVGTAYEQYF.

This chain links TRBV10-3 with TRBJ1-1; no reliable D call. With 2 bases removed from V and 4 bases from J, the gap between germline ends came to 8 bases. The CDR3 is 13 amino acids. Germline CDR1 and CDR2: ENHRY and SYGVKD. The CDR3 DNA sequence: TGTGCCATCAGTGAGACGAAGGGCACTGAAGCTTTCTTT. Amino acid sequence: CAISETKGTEAFF.

This clonotype was seen ten or more times. The chain has TRBV25-1 and TRBJ2-3; D is ambiguous. Germline V CDR1 and CDR2: MGHDK, SYGVNS. The V and J ends lost 0 bases and 4 bases respectively, with 2 bases between them. This CDR3 contains 12 residues. CDR3 nucleotide sequence: TGTGCCAGCAGTGAATACTCAGATACGCAGTATTTT. Its translation is CASSEYSDTQYF.

The CDR3 DNA follows: TGTGCCTGGAGTGTATTAGGGGAGACCCAGTACTTC. Amino acids: CAWSVLGETQYF. This chain connects TRBV30 to TRBJ2-5; D gene ambiguous. This CDR3 comprises 12 residues. Germline CDR1 is GTSNPN and CDR2 is SVGIG (reference sequence). The V end was cut by 0 bases, the J end by 5 bases, with 7 bases between.

This chain connects TRBV4-1 to TRBJ1-2; tentative D call: TRBD1 (5 bases). CDR1 and CDR2 (germline): MGHRA, YSYEKL. Trimming took 4 bases from V and 3 from J, leaving 12 bases between them. This CDR3 region has 14 residues. As DNA, the CDR3 is TGCGCCAGCAGCCGGGCGGGGGGAGACTATGGCTACACCTTC. Translated, it gives CASSRAGGDYGYTF.

This chain connects TRBV18 to TRBJ2-7; no definite D call. Germline CDR1 is KGHSH and CDR2 is LQKENI. The CDR3 runs to 13 residues. V was shortened by 2 bases and J by 5 bases, with 10 bases between the two germline ends. Here the CDR3 DNA reads TGTGCCAGCTCACCAGGCCTAGTTGACGAGCAGTACTTC. Translating gives CASSPGLVDEQYF. Supplemented by reference TRBV18 and TRBJ2-7, the full variable domain reads NAGVMQNPRHLVRRRGQEARLRCSPMKGHSHVYWYRQLPEEGLKFMVYLQKENIIDESGMPKERFSAEFPKEGPSILRIQQVVRGDSAAYFCASSPGLVDEQYFGPGTRLTVT.

This chain connects TRBV4-1 to TRBJ1-2; D is possibly TRBD1 (5 bases). V dropped 6 bases and J dropped 1 base, with 18 bases sitting between them. Germline V lookup: CDR1 MGHRA, CDR2 YSYEKL. The CDR3 loop spans 16 amino acids. The CDR3 region has the DNA TGCGCCAGCAGTCTGGGGTCGGGGCCTAATAACTATGGCTACACCTTC. This translates into CASSLGSGPNNYGYTF.

This rearrangement joins TRBV12-3 or TRBV12-4 to TRBJ2-1; a possible D gene is TRBD1 (6 bases). CDR3 length: 17 residues. V was clipped by 6 bases and J by 4 bases, with 22 bases between them. The DNA for the CDR3 is TGTGCCAGCAGCGGTGACAGGTATAAGGAAGGGTACAATGAGCAGTTCTTC. Amino acid sequence: CASSGDRYKEGYNEQFF.

V gene TRBV6-1 combines with J gene TRBJ2-3; tentative D call: TRBD2 (5 bases). Trimming shortened V by 3 bases and J by 1 base, and 8 bases separated the two germline ends. Germline V lookup: CDR1 MNHNS, CDR2 SASEGT. The CDR3 spans 14 residues. The CDR3 sequence: CASSDGVRTDTQYF. CDR3 nucleotides: TGTGCCAGCAGTGACGGGGTCCGCACAGATACGCAGTATTTT.

V is TRBV5-1 and J is TRBJ1-1, with 10 bases matching TRBD1. This CDR3 comprises 17 residues. V was clipped by 4 bases and J by 5 bases; unmatched bases: 14. Germline CDR1 reads SGHRS; CDR2 reads YFSETQ. This chain's CDR3 is CASSGTRTGQGWTEAFF. CDR3 DNA sequence: TGCGCCAGCAGCGGAACTCGTACGGGACAGGGGTGGACTGAAGCTTTCTTT.

The sample holds a few counts of this clonotype. The V call is TRBV7-2, the J call TRBJ2-3, with D perhaps given as TRBD1 or TRBD2 (5 bases each). The CDR3 is 19 amino acids. Germline-derived CDR1 and CDR2 are SGHTA and FQGNSA. V lost 6 bases to trimming and J lost 0 bases, with 25 bases between them. This CDR3 is CASSYIRDLTGPSTDTQYF. Written as DNA, the CDR3 is TGTGCCAGCAGTTACATAAGGGACCTGACTGGCCCTAGCACAGATACGCAGTATTTT.

This clonotype was seen more than once but under ten times. This rearrangement joins TRBV29-1 to TRBJ2-1; D not resolved. The CDR3 has 13 residues. Trimming took 7 bases from V and 0 from J, leaving 10 bases between them. Per the germline V gene, CDR1 is SQVTM and CDR2 is ANQGSEA. The CDR3 spells CSADTSSYNEQFF. CDR3 bases: TGCAGCGCCGACACCAGCTCCTACAATGAGCAGTTCTTC.

The chain has TRBV7-3 and TRBJ2-3; a weak D match, TRBD2 (6 bases). The CDR3 totals 16 residues. V shed 1 base and J shed 3 bases, with 14 bases lying between them. Germline V gene lookup returns CDR1 SGHTA and CDR2 FQGTGA. CDR3 region: CASSLRSVSGTDTQYF. CDR3 coding DNA: TGTGCCAGCAGCTTAAGAAGCGTGAGCGGGACAGATACGCAGTATTTT.

This clonotype has more than one count but fewer than ten. The chain links TRBV2 to TRBJ2-1; a weak D match, TRBD1 (7 bases). The V gene lost 1 base and the J gene lost 3 bases, with 10 bases spanning the gap. In germline, CDR1 is SNHLY, CDR2 FYNNEI. The CDR3 consists of 15 residues. The CDR3, as DNA: TGTGCCAGCAGTGAAGGCAGGGGGGTCTACAATGAGCAGTTCTTC. This codes for CASSEGRGVYNEQFF. The entire variable domain, with the rest obtained from reference TRBV2 and TRBJ2-1, is as follows: EPEVTQTPSHQVTQMGQEVILRCVPISNHLYFYWYRQILGQKVEFLVSFYNNEISEKSEIFDDQFSVERPDGSNFTLKIRSTKLEDSAMYFCASSEGRGVYNEQFFGPGTRLTVL.

The chain combines TRBV6-5 with TRBJ1-4, with 11 bases aligning to TRBD1. Germline CDR1 reads MNHEY; CDR2 reads SVGAGI. The junction had 7 bases not matched to a gene; V was cut back by 5 bases and J by 8 bases. The CDR3 loop spans 15 amino acids. The CDR3 DNA reads as TGTGCCAGCAGTCCCTCCGGGACAGGGGGGGAAAAACTGTTTTTT. As protein: CASSPSGTGGEKLFF.

Many counts were recorded for this clonotype. The chain is built from TRBV2 and TRBJ1-1; TRBD1 is a possible D gene (6 bases). V was shortened by 4 bases and J by 0 bases, with 9 bases between the two germline ends. The CDR3 runs to 14 residues. The germline CDR1 and CDR2 sequences are SNHLY and FYNNEI. For the CDR3, the DNA is TGTGCCAGCAGTGGCGGGACAATGAACACTGAAGCTTTCTTT. This gives the protein CASSGGTMNTEAFF. The complete variable domain, with remaining parts taken from reference TRBV2 and TRBJ1-1, reads EPEVTQTPSHQVTQMGQEVILRCVPISNHLYFYWYRQILGQKVEFLVSFYNNEISEKSEIFDDQFSVERPDGSNFTLKIRSTKLEDSAMYFCASSGGTMNTEAFFGQGTRLTVV.

This clonotype was picked up a small number of times. CDR3: CSATGTASYEQYF. In DNA form, the CDR3 reads TGCAGTGCCACCGGGACCGCCTCCTACGAGCAGTACTTC. The J gene is TRBJ2-7, the V gene TRBV20-1; the D call may be TRBD1 or TRBD2 (5 bases each). V dropped 6 bases and J dropped 0 bases, with 12 bases sitting between them. CDR3 length: 13 residues. The germline CDR1 and CDR2 sequences are DFQATT and SNEGSKA (reference sequence).

This clonotype has a handful of counts. The chain recombines TRBV3-1 with TRBJ2-7; 7 positions agree with TRBD2. V lost 2 bases to trimming and J lost 5 bases; unmatched junction nucleotides: 12. The length of the CDR3 is 16 residues. CDR1 is LGHDT and CDR2 is YNNKEL in the germline V gene (reference sequence). This CDR3 reads CASSQFFPGGSDEQYF. Written as DNA, the CDR3 is TGTGCCAGCAGCCAATTCTTTCCGGGGGGATCGGACGAGCAGTACTTC.

In this sample, this clonotype turned up many times. J is TRBJ2-7 and V is TRBV27; D is possibly TRBD1 or TRBD2 (5 bases each). CDR1 and CDR2 from the germline V gene are MNHEY and SMNVEV (reference sequence). V shed 3 bases and J shed 3 bases, with 15 bases lying between them. The CDR3 length is 15 residues. The CDR3 is CASSFGDPGDYEQYF. The CDR3 nucleotides read TGTGCCAGCAGTTTTGGGGACCCCGGGGACTACGAGCAGTACTTC.

This chain joins TRBV7-9 and TRBJ2-1; D gene uncertain. The germline gives CDR1 SEHNR, CDR2 FQNEAQ (reference sequence). Trimming removed 1 base from V and 6 bases from J, with 10 bases in between. CDR3 length equals 14 residues. CDR3 in amino acids: CASSLEQNFNEQFF. The CDR3 DNA reads as TGTGCCAGCAGCTTAGAACAAAACTTCAATGAGCAGTTCTTC.

This clonotype was seen only a few times. The J gene is TRBJ2-1, the V gene TRBV20-1, with D uncertain. The CDR3 is made up of 11 amino acids. Germline CDR1 is DFQATT and CDR2 is SNEGSKA (reference sequence). V was clipped by 6 bases and J by 3 bases, with 6 bases between them. CDR3 protein: CSAGNYNEQFF. In DNA form, the CDR3 reads TGCAGTGCCGGCAACTACAATGAGCAGTTCTTC.

The gene calls are TRBV20-1 and TRBJ2-7; 11 nucleotides match TRBD2. Germline V gene sequence: CDR1 DFQATT, CDR2 SNEGSKA (reference sequence). Losses at the gene ends were 2 bases for V and 3 bases for J; bases not matched to a gene: 3. This CDR3 has 14 residues. This CDR3 is CSARRLAGFYEQYF. CDR3 DNA sequence: TGCAGTGCTAGAAGACTAGCGGGGTTCTACGAGCAGTACTTC.

CDR3 residues: CASSTGSGWPQHF. CDR3 bases: TGTGCCAGCAGCACAGGGAGCGGTTGGCCCCAGCATTTT. This chain uses TRBV9 with TRBJ1-5; a possible D gene is TRBD1 (6 bases). Looked up from germline, CDR1 is SGDLS and CDR2 is YYNGEE. The germline V and J ends were trimmed by 4 bases and 9 bases, with 14 bases remaining between them. The CDR3 has 13 residues.

J is TRBJ1-2 and V is TRBV5-5; 7 positions match TRBD1. Germline V gives CDR1 SGHKS, CDR2 YYEKEE (reference sequence). V shed 3 bases and J 8 bases; nucleotides not matched to a gene: 7. This CDR3 has 13 amino acids. The CDR3 protein is CASSSGTVVGYTF. For the CDR3, the DNA is TGTGCCAGCAGCTCCGGGACAGTGGTGGGCTACACCTTC.

The gene calls are TRBV12-5 and TRBJ2-5, with D uncertain. Trimming shortened V by 0 bases and J by 6 bases, and 8 bases separated the two germline ends. The CDR3 is made up of 13 amino acids. The V gene's germline CDR1 is LGHNT and CDR2 FRNRAP. CDR3 sequence reads: CASGLVETKTQYF. As DNA, the CDR3 is TGTGCTAGTGGTTTGGTAGAGACAAAGACCCAGTACTTC. Together with reference TRBV12-5 and TRBJ2-5, the CDR3 gives the full variable domain: DARVTQTPRHKVTEMGQEVTMRCQPILGHNTVFWYRQTMMQGLELLAYFRNRAPLDDSGMPKDRFSAEMPDATLATLKIQPSEPRDSAVYFCASGLVETKTQYFGPGTRLLVL.

The sample holds a few counts of this clonotype. CDR3 in DNA: TGTGCCATCAGTTGGGACAGGTGGACAGATACGCAGTATTTT. Translation: CAISWDRWTDTQYF. V and J are TRBV10-3 and TRBJ2-3; 8 bases map to TRBD1. This CDR3 has 14 residues. Losses at the gene ends were 5 bases for V and 3 bases for J; bases not matched to a gene: 4. CDR1 and CDR2 (germline): ENHRY, SYGVKD.